The TCR beta chain under discussion was sequenced for a study of post-analysis software for immune sequencing data. General study findings and limits: Elevated frequency relative to controls characterized roughly 5 TRBV segments in patients, TRBV5-6, TRBV5-1 and TRBV20-1 among them.

J gave up 8 bases and V 4 bases, and 8 bases lay outside the gene matches. This CDR3 has 14 amino acids. CDR1 SGHRS and CDR2 YFSETQ come from the germline V gene. Libraries were made from TCR beta cDNA, and they carried unique molecular identifiers. TCRdb used MiXCR to reprocess the PCR reads, holding one entry per CDR3 protein. The sample lists almost 700,000 distinct CDR3 sequences, 55% to 60% occurring once. Remarks on this clonotype: Its antigen remains unidentified.

This TCR came from a girl between 2 and 10 years old with multiple sclerosis. The gene calls are TRBV5-1 and TRBJ2-1, with TRBD1 matching over 8 bases. Material for sequencing was blood. CDR3 bases: TGCGCCAGCAGCCAACGGACAGGGTTGGATGAGCAGTTCTTC. Its protein product is CASSQRTGLDEQFF.